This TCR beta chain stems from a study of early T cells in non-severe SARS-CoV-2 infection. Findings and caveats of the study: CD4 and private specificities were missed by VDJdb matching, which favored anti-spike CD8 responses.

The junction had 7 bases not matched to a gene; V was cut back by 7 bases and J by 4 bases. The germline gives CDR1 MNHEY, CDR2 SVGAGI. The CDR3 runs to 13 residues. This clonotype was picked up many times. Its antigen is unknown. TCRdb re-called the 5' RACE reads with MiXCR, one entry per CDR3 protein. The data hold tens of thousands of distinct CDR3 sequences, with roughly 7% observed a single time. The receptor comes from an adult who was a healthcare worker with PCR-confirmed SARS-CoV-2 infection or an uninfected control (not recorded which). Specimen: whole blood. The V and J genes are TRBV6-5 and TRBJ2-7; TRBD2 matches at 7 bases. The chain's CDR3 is CASKGGPVYEQYF. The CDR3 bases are TGTGCCAGCAAGGGAGGGCCTGTATACGAGCAGTACTTC.